Listed below are T cell receptor beta chains from one sample, sequenced in a study of cytomegalovirus exposure and HLA in healthy donors. The protocol was immunoSEQ multiplex PCR, while the TCRdb copy is restricted to in-frame clones and leaves out a portion. Of 150,000 to 200,000 clones in the sample, around 83% are singletons; the top ten hold 1.1%. The sample was PBMCs. The receptors originated from a woman aged 35 to 49 in good health and CMV-seronegative. Both conserved end residues are part of each CDR3. Each record gives: clone size, D gene, V gene, J gene, CDR3 protein, CDR3 DNA. D genes are given only for firm matches. Some rows have no size entry. The others give once, few or many, or a class for an expanded clone.

clone size: few; D gene: .; V gene: TRBV14; J gene: TRBJ1-2; CDR3 protein: CASSQDEDYYGYTF; CDR3 DNA: TGTGCCAGCAGCCAAGACGAGGACTACTATGGCTACACCTTC
clone size: .; D gene: .; V gene: TRBV10-3; J gene: TRBJ1-2; CDR3 protein: CAVSESLSEGYTF; CDR3 DNA: TGTGCCGTCAGTGAGTCGTTGAGTGAGGGCTACACCTTC
clone size: .; D gene: .; V gene: TRBV15; J gene: TRBJ1-3; CDR3 protein: CATSRDILSSGNTIYF; CDR3 DNA: TGTGCCACCAGCAGAGATATACTGTCCTCTGGAAACACCATATATTTT
clone size: .; D gene: TRBD1; V gene: TRBV2; J gene: TRBJ1-1; CDR3 protein: CASSYTGTVTEAFF; CDR3 DNA: TGTGCCAGCAGTTACACCGGGACAGTCACTGAAGCTTTCTTT
clone size: once; D gene: TRBD2; V gene: TRBV5-1; J gene: TRBJ2-3; CDR3 protein: CASSLMGLAGADTQYF; CDR3 DNA: TGCGCCAGCAGCTTGATGGGACTAGCGGGAGCAGATACGCAGTATTTT
clone size: few; D gene: .; V gene: TRBV6-6; J gene: TRBJ1-5; CDR3 protein: CASSLSGRNQPQHF; CDR3 DNA: TGTGCCAGCAGTTTGTCGGGTCGCAATCAGCCCCAGCATTTT
clone size: .; D gene: .; V gene: TRBV19; J gene: TRBJ1-3; CDR3 protein: CASSISGGDTIYF; CDR3 DNA: TGTGCCAGTAGTATTTCTGGGGGGGACACCATATATTTT
clone size: .; D gene: .; V gene: TRBV6-5; J gene: TRBJ1-1; CDR3 protein: CASSGRGPSFF; CDR3 DNA: TGTGCCAGCAGTGGCCGTGGGCCGTCTTTCTTT
clone size: .; D gene: TRBD2; V gene: TRBV7-2; J gene: TRBJ2-2; CDR3 protein: CASSGLAGVVGELFF; CDR3 DNA: TGTGCCAGCAGCGGCCTAGCGGGAGTGGTCGGGGAGCTGTTTTTT
clone size: .; D gene: .; V gene: TRBV6-5; J gene: TRBJ1-3; CDR3 protein: CASHSGNSGNTIYF; CDR3 DNA: TGTGCCAGCCACTCCGGGAACTCCGGAAACACCATATATTTT
clone size: .; D gene: .; V gene: TRBV5-4; J gene: TRBJ1-2; CDR3 protein: CASTLTGNYGYTF; CDR3 DNA: TGTGCCAGCACCTTGACAGGAAACTATGGCTACACCTTC
clone size: .; D gene: TRBD2; V gene: TRBV2; J gene: TRBJ2-3; CDR3 protein: CASNLGGEAQYF; CDR3 DNA: TGTGCCAGCAATTTGGGGGGGGAGGCGCAGTATTTT
clone size: .; D gene: TRBD2; V gene: TRBV5-1; J gene: TRBJ2-5; CDR3 protein: CASSLGGRGETQYF; CDR3 DNA: TGCGCCAGCAGCTTGGGCGGGAGGGGAGAGACCCAGTACTTC
clone size: few; D gene: TRBD1; V gene: TRBV27; J gene: TRBJ1-2; CDR3 protein: CASSLATGVGYTF; CDR3 DNA: TGTGCCAGCAGTTTAGCGACAGGGGTTGGCTACACCTTC
clone size: .; D gene: TRBD2; V gene: TRBV30; J gene: TRBJ2-5; CDR3 protein: CAWSVRGGGQETQYF; CDR3 DNA: TGTGCCTGGAGTGTACGCGGGGGGGGTCAAGAGACCCAGTACTTC
clone size: .; D gene: .; V gene: TRBV30; J gene: TRBJ2-1; CDR3 protein: CAWSLSSSYNEQFF; CDR3 DNA: TGTGCCTGGAGTCTTTCTAGCTCCTACAATGAGCAGTTCTTC
clone size: .; D gene: .; V gene: TRBV10-3; J gene: TRBJ2-1; CDR3 protein: CAISESTAGGNEQFF; CDR3 DNA: TGTGCCATCAGTGAGTCGACTGCCGGGGGCAATGAGCAGTTCTTC
clone size: .; D gene: .; V gene: TRBV11-2; J gene: TRBJ1-4; CDR3 protein: CASSLVRGGEKLFF; CDR3 DNA: TGTGCCAGCAGCTTGGTCAGGGGCGGAGAAAAACTGTTTTTT
clone size: .; D gene: .; V gene: TRBV6-1; J gene: TRBJ2-2; CDR3 protein: CASSSSTGELFF; CDR3 DNA: TGTGCCAGCAGTTCCTCCACCGGGGAGCTGTTTTTT